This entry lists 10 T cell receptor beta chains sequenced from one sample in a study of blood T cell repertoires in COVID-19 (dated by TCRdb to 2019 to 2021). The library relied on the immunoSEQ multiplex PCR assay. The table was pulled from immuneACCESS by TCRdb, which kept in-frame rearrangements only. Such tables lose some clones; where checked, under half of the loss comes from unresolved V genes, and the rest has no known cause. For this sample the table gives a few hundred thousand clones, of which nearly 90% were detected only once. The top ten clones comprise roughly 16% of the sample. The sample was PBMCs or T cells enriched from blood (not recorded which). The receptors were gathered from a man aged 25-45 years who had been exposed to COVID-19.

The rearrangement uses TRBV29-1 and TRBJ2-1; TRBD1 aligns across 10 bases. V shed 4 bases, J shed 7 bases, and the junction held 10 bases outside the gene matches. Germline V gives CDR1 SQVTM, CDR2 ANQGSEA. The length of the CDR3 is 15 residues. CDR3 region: CSVGSGQGNVNEQFF. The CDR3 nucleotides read TGCAGCGTTGGTTCGGGACAGGGGAACGTTAATGAGCAGTTCTTC.

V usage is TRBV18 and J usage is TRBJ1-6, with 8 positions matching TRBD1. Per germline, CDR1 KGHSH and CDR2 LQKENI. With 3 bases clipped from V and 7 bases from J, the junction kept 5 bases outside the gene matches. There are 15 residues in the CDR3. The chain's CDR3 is CASSPGTGGNSPLHF. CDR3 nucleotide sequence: TGTGCCAGCTCACCCGGGACAGGCGGAAATTCACCCCTCCACTTT.

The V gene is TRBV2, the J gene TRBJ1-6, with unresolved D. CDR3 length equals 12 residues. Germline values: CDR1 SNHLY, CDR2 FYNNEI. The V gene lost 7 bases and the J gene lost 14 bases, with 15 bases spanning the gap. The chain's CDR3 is CASTPSETTLHF. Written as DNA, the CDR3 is TGTGCCAGCACCCCTAGCGAGACCACCCTCCACTTT.

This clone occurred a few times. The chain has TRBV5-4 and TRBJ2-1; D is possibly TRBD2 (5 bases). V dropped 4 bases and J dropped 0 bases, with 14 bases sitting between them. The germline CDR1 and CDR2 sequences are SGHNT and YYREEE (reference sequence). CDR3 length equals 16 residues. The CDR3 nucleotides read TGTGCCAGCAGCCCCCCGCGGGCAGGCTCCTACAATGAGCAGTTCTTC. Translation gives CASSPPRAGSYNEQFF. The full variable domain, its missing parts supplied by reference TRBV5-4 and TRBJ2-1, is ETGVTQSPTHLIKTRGQQVTLRCSSQSGHNTVSWYQQALGQGPQFIFQYYREEENGRGNFPPRFSGLQFPNYSSELNVNALELDDSALYLCASSPPRAGSYNEQFFGPGTRLTVL.

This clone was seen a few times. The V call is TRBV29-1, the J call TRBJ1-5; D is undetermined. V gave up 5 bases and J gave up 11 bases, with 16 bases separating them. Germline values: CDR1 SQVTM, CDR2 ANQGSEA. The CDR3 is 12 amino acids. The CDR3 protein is CSVPDQVGAQHF. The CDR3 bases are TGCAGCGTTCCCGATCAGGTCGGGGCCCAGCATTTT.

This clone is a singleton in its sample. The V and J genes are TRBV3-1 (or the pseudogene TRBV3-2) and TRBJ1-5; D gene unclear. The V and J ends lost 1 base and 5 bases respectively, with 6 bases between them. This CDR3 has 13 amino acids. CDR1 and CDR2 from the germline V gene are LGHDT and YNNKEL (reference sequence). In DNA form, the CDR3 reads TGTGCCAGCAGCCAAGGGCCCGATCAGCCCCAGCATTTT. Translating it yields CASSQGPDQPQHF.

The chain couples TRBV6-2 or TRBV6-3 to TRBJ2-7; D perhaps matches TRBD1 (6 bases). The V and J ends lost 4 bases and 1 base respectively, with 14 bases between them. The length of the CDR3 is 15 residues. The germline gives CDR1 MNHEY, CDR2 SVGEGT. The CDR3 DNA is TGTGCCAGCAGTTCCAATCAGGGGAATTCCTACGAGCAGTACTTC. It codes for CASSSNQGNSYEQYF.

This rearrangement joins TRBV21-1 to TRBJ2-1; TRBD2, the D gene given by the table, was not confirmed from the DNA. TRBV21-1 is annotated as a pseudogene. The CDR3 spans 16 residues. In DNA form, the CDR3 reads TGTGCCAGCAGCAAAGAGGCGGTCGGGGGGAACAATGAGCAGTTCTTC. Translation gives CASSKEAVGGNNEQFF.

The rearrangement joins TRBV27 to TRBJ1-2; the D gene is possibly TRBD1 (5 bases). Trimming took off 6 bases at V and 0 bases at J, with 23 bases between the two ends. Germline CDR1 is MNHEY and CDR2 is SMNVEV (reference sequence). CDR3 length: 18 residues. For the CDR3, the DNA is TGTGCCAGCAGAGGCCCCGTCGGACACCCATTTTCTAACTATGGCTACACCTTC. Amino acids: CASRGPVGHPFSNYGYTF.

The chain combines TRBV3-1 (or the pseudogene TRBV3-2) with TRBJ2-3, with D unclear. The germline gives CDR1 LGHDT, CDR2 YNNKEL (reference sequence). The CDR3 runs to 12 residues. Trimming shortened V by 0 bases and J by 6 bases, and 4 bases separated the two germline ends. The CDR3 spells CASSQDIDTQYF. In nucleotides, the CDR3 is TGTGCCAGCAGCCAAGATATCGATACGCAGTATTTT.